The 12 T cell receptor beta chains listed next were all sequenced from one sample in a study of blood T cell repertoires in COVID-19. Assay used: immunoSEQ multiplex PCR; TCRdb lists only in-frame clones, some missing. Of 200,000 to 250,000 clones detected, 80% to 90% appear once; the ten largest clones hold over 3%. The sequencing sample was made of PBMCs or T cells enriched from blood (not recorded which). These receptor sequences come from a woman between 18 and 29 years old in a cohort exposed to, infected with or recovered from COVID-19 (not recorded which).

The chain uses TRBV19 and TRBJ1-3; the D gene is possibly TRBD1 (6 bases). The V gene lost 5 bases and the J gene lost 0 bases, with 17 bases spanning the gap. The CDR3 spans 17 residues. Germline lookup yields CDR1 LNHDA and CDR2 SQIVND (reference sequence). In DNA form, the CDR3 reads TGTGCCAGTAGTCCGTACCTAGGGGGAAGCTCTGGAAACACCATATATTTT. It specifies CASSPYLGGSSGNTIYF.

The chain uses TRBV18 and TRBJ2-1, with 10 bases aligning to TRBD2. This CDR3 contains 15 residues. The V gene end was trimmed by 2 bases and the J gene end by 9 bases; junction bases not matched to a gene: 7. The germline V gene encodes CDR1 KGHSH and CDR2 LQKENI. In DNA, the CDR3 is TGTGCCAGCTCACCAAATCGGGCTAGCGGGAGTGAGCAGTTCTTC. Its protein product is CASSPNRASGSEQFF.

The V call is TRBV19, the J call TRBJ1-1, with D unresolved. The CDR3 has 15 residues. Germline V gene sequence: CDR1 LNHDA, CDR2 SQIVND (reference sequence). Trimming pared 0 bases from V and 0 bases from J, leaving 8 bases between. The CDR3 nucleotides are TGTGCCAGTAGTATAGATCAGATGGTGAACACTGAAGCTTTCTTT. Its translation is CASSIDQMVNTEAFF.

This chain joins TRBV7-6 and TRBJ2-2, with TRBD2 identical over 10 bases. J was trimmed by 7 bases and V by 3 bases; bases with no gene match: 5. This CDR3 has 15 amino acids. The germline CDR1 and CDR2 sequences are SGHVS and FNYEAQ. CDR3 residues: CASSLLAGESGELFF. DNA for the CDR3: TGTGCCAGCAGCTTGCTAGCGGGAGAAAGCGGGGAGCTGTTTTTT.

This sequence joins TRBV5-1 and TRBJ1-2, with a possible D match to TRBD1 (6 bases). This CDR3 contains 15 residues. From germline, CDR1 is SGHRS and CDR2 YFSETQ. V lost 4 bases and J lost 2, with 15 bases in between. CDR3 sequence (DNA): TGCGCCAGCAGCCAAGACAATACAGGGAACTATGGCTACACCTTC. Its protein product is CASSQDNTGNYGYTF. The full variable domain, rest sourced from reference TRBV5-1 and TRBJ1-2, is KAGVTQTPRYLIKTRGQQVTLSCSPISGHRSVSWYQQTPGQGLQFLFEYFSETQRNKGNFPGRFSGRQFSNSRSEMNVSTLELGDSALYLCASSQDNTGNYGYTFGSGTRLTVV.

This chain links TRBV6-4 with TRBJ2-1; possible D gene TRBD2, 6 bases. V dropped 2 bases and J dropped 11 bases, with 10 bases sitting between them. Germline V gene sequence: CDR1 MRHNA, CDR2 SNTAGT. The CDR3 totals 12 residues. CDR3 DNA sequence: TGTGCCAGCAGTGACCCCGGGGGTAAGCAGTTCTTC. The encoded protein is CASSDPGGKQFF.

The chain uses TRBV27 and TRBJ1-2, with D possibly being TRBD1 (5 bases). V dropped 2 bases and J dropped 7 bases, with 11 bases sitting between them. Germline CDR1 is MNHEY and CDR2 is SMNVEV (reference sequence). The CDR3 has 13 amino acids. The CDR3 coding sequence is TGTGCCAGCAGTTTAGAGACGGGGGGTGGCTACACCTTC. As protein: CASSLETGGGYTF.

CDR3 region: CASSLAGSTDTQYF. CDR3 DNA sequence: TGTGCCAGCAGCTTAGCGGGGAGCACAGATACGCAGTATTTT. This chain uses TRBV11-2 with TRBJ2-3, with D tentatively TRBD2 (5 bases). The CDR3 covers 14 residues. Germline CDR1 and CDR2: SGHAT and FQNNGV. V was shortened by 1 base and J by 0 bases, with 5 bases between the two germline ends. Filled out from reference TRBV11-2 and TRBJ2-3, the complete variable domain reads EAGVAQSPRYKIIEKRQSVAFWCNPISGHATLYWYQQILGQGPKLLIQFQNNGVVDDSQLPKDRFSAERLKGVDSTLKIQPAKLEDSAVYLCASSLAGSTDTQYFGPGTRLTVL.

The V and J genes are TRBV13 and TRBJ1-6, with 7 bases lining up with TRBD1. J gave up 7 bases and V 5 bases, and 5 bases lay outside the gene matches. The CDR3 spans 14 residues. Germline lookup yields CDR1 PRHDT and CDR2 FYEKMQ (reference sequence). The CDR3: CASSQGTANSPLHF. As DNA, the CDR3 is TGTGCCAGCAGCCAGGGGACAGCCAATTCACCCCTCCACTTT.

The chain links TRBV18 to TRBJ2-2; 7 nucleotides agree with TRBD2. CDR3 size: 15 residues. After removal of 3 bases from V and 3 bases from J, the junction contained 4 bases not matched to a gene. The germline CDR1 and CDR2 sequences are KGHSH and LQKENI. CDR3 loop: CASSPSSGHTGELFF. The CDR3 coding sequence is TGTGCCAGCTCACCCTCTAGCGGCCACACCGGGGAGCTGTTTTTT.

V and J are TRBV7-3 and TRBJ1-6; no clear D. Germline-derived CDR1 and CDR2 are SGHTA and FQGTGA. CDR3 length: 12 amino acids. V lost 5 bases and J lost 12, with 11 bases in between. The CDR3 spells CASSRSGGPLHF. In DNA form, the CDR3 reads TGTGCCAGCAGCAGGTCGGGTGGACCCCTCCACTTT.

The J gene is TRBJ1-2, the V gene TRBV7-2; D may be TRBD1 (6 bases). Germline V gene lookup returns CDR1 SGHTA and CDR2 FQGNSA. The V end lost 1 base, the J end lost 4 bases, and 13 bases lay between the germline ends. The CDR3 spans 15 residues. Here the CDR3 reads CASSLVRGQLYGYTF. The CDR3 DNA follows: TGTGCCAGCAGCTTAGTGCGGGGGCAACTCTATGGCTACACCTTC.